A single sample gave rise to the 27 T cell receptor beta chains below, sequenced in a study of blood T cells in healthy people across ages. A sample-barcoded 5' primer and a J-beta primer mix were used in a second PCR of roughly 7 to 11 cycles. TCRdb fed the 5' RACE reads into MiXCR, producing one record per CDR3 protein. The sample records some 920,000 distinct CDR3 sequences, 45% to 60% being singletons. The sequencing input was blood. The receptors here all came from a woman aged 55-69 years in good health.

The V gene is TRBV20-1, the J gene TRBJ2-5, with TRBD2 matching 8 bases. TRBJ2-7 explains the end of the DNA better; the J call may be wrong. The germline V gene has CDR1 DFQATT and CDR2 SNEGSKA (reference sequence). The CDR3 covers 17 residues. CDR3 coding DNA: TGCAGTGCTAGAGATCTTTTAGGGGCTAGCGGGCCATACGAGCAGTACTTC. Protein: CSARDLLGASGPYEQYF.

This clonotype turned up a few times. The genes are TRBV5-1 and TRBJ2-5, with TRBD2 as a possible D gene (6 bases). Near its end, the DNA agrees better with TRBJ2-7, so the J call may be wrong. Per germline, CDR1 SGHRS and CDR2 YFSETQ. This CDR3 contains 15 residues. The CDR3: CASSLARERSNEQYF. CDR3 DNA sequence: TGCGCCAGCAGCTTGGCACGGGAGAGATCGAACGAGCAGTACTTC.

This clonotype was counted a few times. One end of the junction is discordant with germline, which a read error may explain. The chain couples TRBV12-3 or TRBV12-4 to TRBJ2-3; 10 bases agree with TRBD2. CDR3 length: 15 residues. The CDR3 loop reads CASSIAGGLTDTQYF. In DNA form, the CDR3 reads TGTGCCAGCAGTATAGCGGGAGGTCTGACAGATACGCAGTATTTT.

The chain joins TRBV30 to TRBJ2-5; perhaps TRBD1 as D (5 bases). V was trimmed by 5 bases and J by 3 bases, leaving 13 bases between them. The CDR3 runs 13 residues. Germline V gives CDR1 GTSNPN, CDR2 SVGIG (reference sequence). The CDR3 here is CAWWRQGKETQYF. For the CDR3, the DNA is TGTGCCTGGTGGCGGCAGGGCAAAGAGACCCAGTACTTC. The variable domain in full, with the rest retrieved from reference TRBV30 and TRBJ2-5, is SQTIHQWPATLVQPVGSPLSLECTVEGTSNPNLYWYRQAAGRGLQLLFYSVGIGQISSEVPQNLSASRPQDRQFILSSKKLLLSDSGFYLCAWWRQGKETQYFGPGTRLLVL.

J is TRBJ2-3 and V is TRBV5-1; TRBD2 matches at 11 bases. The CDR3 consists of 16 residues. After removal of 5 bases from V and 6 bases from J, the junction contained 11 bases not matched to a gene. Germline CDR1 reads SGHRS; CDR2 reads YFSETQ. CDR3 in amino acids: CASREGLAGGSDTQYF. CDR3 nucleotide sequence: TGCGCCAGCAGAGAAGGTTTAGCGGGAGGGTCGGATACGCAGTATTTT.

V and J are TRBV11-3 and TRBJ2-7; D is perhaps TRBD2 (5 bases). Germline CDR1 and CDR2: SGHNT and YENEEA. This CDR3 spans 14 amino acids. The V end was cut by 4 bases, the J end by 3 bases, with 13 bases between. This chain's CDR3 is CASSSAVHSYEQYF. In DNA form, the CDR3 reads TGTGCCAGCAGCTCAGCGGTCCACAGCTACGAGCAGTACTTC.

This clonotype came up a few times. The chain employs TRBV11-3 and TRBJ1-1; the match to TRBD1 covers 8 bases. In germline, CDR1 is SGHNT, CDR2 YENEEA. The CDR3 has 13 amino acids. V was clipped by 4 bases and J by 5 bases; unmatched bases: 3. CDR3 sequence: CASSYRTGTEAFF. The CDR3 DNA follows: TGTGCCAGCAGCTATCGGACAGGGACTGAAGCTTTCTTT.

In this sample, this clonotype turned up a few times. V usage is TRBV25-1 and J usage is TRBJ2-7, with TRBD2 matching 13 bases. V lost 2 bases and J lost 3; bases outside the gene matches: 4. The CDR3 is 16 residues long. Germline CDR1 reads MGHDK; CDR2 reads SYGVNS. CDR3 protein: CASSEQGLAGVYEQYF. The CDR3 bases are TGTGCCAGCAGTGAACAAGGACTAGCGGGAGTCTACGAGCAGTACTTC.

This clonotype was found once. The chain uses TRBV7-3 and TRBJ2-5, with 7 bases identical to TRBD2. V was pared by 1 base and J by 11 bases, with 13 bases of the junction left unmatched. This CDR3 is built from 15 residues. CDR1 and CDR2 from the germline V gene are SGHTA and FQGTGA. The DNA for the CDR3 is TGTGCCAGCAGCTTAAGCCTAGCGGAGTACAATGAGCAGTACTTC. It encodes CASSLSLAEYNEQYF.

The chain carries TRBV6-2 or TRBV6-3 and TRBJ2-7, with no clear D. The CDR3 is 12 amino acids. The germline gives CDR1 MNHEY, CDR2 SVGEGT. V was pared by 6 bases and J by 6 bases, with 12 bases between. The CDR3 DNA is TGTGCCAGCAGCAGAACTGCGAGCGAGCAGTACTTC. Translated: CASSRTASEQYF.

The J gene is TRBJ2-3, the V gene TRBV7-6, with a tentative D call TRBD2 (6 bases). Germline assignment: CDR1 SGHVS and CDR2 FNYEAQ. The length of the CDR3 is 16 residues. V was trimmed by 3 bases and J by 4 bases, leaving 17 bases between them. The CDR3 here is CASSLDREIRADTQYF. Here the CDR3 DNA reads TGTGCCAGCAGCTTGGACCGGGAGATAAGAGCAGATACGCAGTATTTT.

The chain recombines TRBV7-9 with TRBJ1-1, with D perhaps TRBD1 (5 bases). Trimming pared 5 bases from V and 3 bases from J, leaving 10 bases between. The V gene's germline CDR1 is SEHNR and CDR2 FQNEAQ (reference sequence). This CDR3 is 13 amino acids long. CDR3 sequence reads: CASSRGVDTEAFF. The CDR3 DNA follows: TGTGCCAGCAGCCGGGGGGTTGACACTGAAGCTTTCTTT. The full variable domain, with the rest looked up from reference TRBV7-9 and TRBJ1-1, is DTGVSQNPRHKITKRGQNVTFRCDPISEHNRLYWYRQTLGQGPEFLTYFQNEAQLEKSRLLSDRFSAERPKGSFSTLEIQRTEQGDSAMYLCASSRGVDTEAFFGQGTRLTVV.

This chain joins TRBV7-9 and TRBJ2-7; D may be TRBD1 (5 bases). The ends were cut back, 5 bases at V and 6 bases at J, with 14 bases in the middle. The germline gives CDR1 SEHNR, CDR2 FQNEAQ (reference sequence). This CDR3 has 13 residues. This CDR3 reads CASSTGHALEQYF. CDR3 in DNA: TGTGCCAGCAGCACCGGACATGCCCTCGAGCAGTACTTC. The full variable domain, in which reference TRBV7-9 and TRBJ2-7 provide the parts outside the CDR3, is DTGVSQNPRHKITKRGQNVTFRCDPISEHNRLYWYRQTLGQGPEFLTYFQNEAQLEKSRLLSDRFSAERPKGSFSTLEIQRTEQGDSAMYLCASSTGHALEQYFGPGTRLTVT.

The chain has TRBV7-3 and TRBJ2-5, with D possibly being TRBD2 (5 bases). V lost 4 bases and J lost 5, with 11 bases in between. The CDR3 extends over 13 amino acids. The germline V gene encodes CDR1 SGHTA and CDR2 FQGTGA. The CDR3 DNA is TGTGCCAGCAGCTGCTTCCCGGGGGAGACCCAGTACTTC. Translating it yields CASSCFPGETQYF.

The chain carries TRBV6-5 and TRBJ2-5, with a possible D match to TRBD1 (6 bases). Germline lookup yields CDR1 MNHEY and CDR2 SVGAGI. This CDR3 is 11 amino acids long. V lost 7 bases, J lost 11 bases, and 14 bases lay in between. The CDR3 DNA follows: TGTGCCAGCAATAGGGGGTTTGAGCAGTACTTC. It specifies CASNRGFEQYF.

The genes are TRBV20-1 and TRBJ2-1; the D gene is possibly TRBD1 (5 bases). The CDR3 sequence is 16 residues long. Trimming removed 2 bases at V and 0 bases at J, with 14 bases between. CDR1 DFQATT and CDR2 SNEGSKA come from the germline V gene (reference sequence). The CDR3 DNA reads as TGCAGTGCTAGACAGGGCCGTACAAGCTCCTACAATGAGCAGTTCTTC. Residues: CSARQGRTSSYNEQFF.

The CDR3 protein is CASSQPGQASPETQYF. The CDR3 DNA reads TGTGCCAGCAGTCAACCAGGACAGGCCTCCCCAGAGACCCAGTACTTC. The chain combines TRBV6-2 or TRBV6-3 with TRBJ2-5; 7 bases line up with TRBD1. The CDR3 is made up of 16 amino acids. The germline V gene has CDR1 MNHEY and CDR2 SVGEGT. After removal of 5 bases from V and 4 bases from J, the junction contained 13 bases not matched to a gene.

The chain employs TRBV28 and TRBJ2-4; 9 nucleotides agree with TRBD2. The end of the DNA fits TRBJ2-7 better, so the J call may be wrong. Germline loops: CDR1 MDHEN, CDR2 SYDVKM. CDR3 length: 16 residues. The CDR3 spells CASSSLAGEEPGEQYF. CDR3 nucleotides: TGTGCCAGCAGTTCTTTAGCGGGAGAGGAGCCTGGCGAGCAGTACTTC.

The table lists this clonotype with a count of one. The V and J genes are TRBV30 and TRBJ1-3; D not certain. The germline V and J ends were trimmed by 1 base and 4 bases, with 5 bases remaining between them. Germline V lookup: CDR1 GTSNPN, CDR2 SVGIG (reference sequence). The CDR3 contains 12 residues. The CDR3 spells CAWSEQGNTIYF. The CDR3 region has the DNA TGTGCCTGGAGTGAACAGGGAAACACCATATATTTT.

The V gene is TRBV4-3, the J gene TRBJ2-7; 7 positions match TRBD2. Germline CDR1 is LGHNA and CDR2 is YSLEER. This CDR3 comprises 15 residues. V lost 0 bases and J lost 2; bases outside the gene matches: 4. The CDR3: CASSQDRAGPYEQYF. The CDR3 coding sequence is TGCGCCAGCAGCCAAGATCGAGCGGGACCCTACGAGCAGTACTTC.

The chain joins TRBV5-1 to TRBJ2-7, with 9 positions matching TRBD2. Trimming at V came to 0 bases and at J to 2 bases, leaving 9 bases not matched to a gene. CDR1 and CDR2 from the germline V gene are SGHRS and YFSETQ. The CDR3 spans 17 residues. This chain's CDR3 is CASSLEGRGLAPYEQYF. CDR3 nucleotides: TGCGCCAGCAGCTTGGAAGGTCGGGGACTAGCACCCTACGAGCAGTACTTC.

The gene calls are TRBV5-1 and TRBJ2-7, with a tentative D call TRBD1 (6 bases). Germline V gene sequence: CDR1 SGHRS, CDR2 YFSETQ. V shed 3 bases and J shed 2 bases, with 24 bases lying between them. The CDR3 contains 18 residues. CDR3 nucleotide sequence: TGCGCCAGCAGCTGGGGCGGCGGAGATGACAGGTATACCTACGAGCAGTACTTC. Its translation is CASSWGGGDDRYTYEQYF.

Comment on this clonotype: The junction departs from germline at one end; a sequencing error may be responsible. This chain uses TRBV12-3 or TRBV12-4 with TRBJ1-5, with a weak D call TRBD1 (6 bases). The CDR3 is made up of 15 amino acids. CDR3 in amino acids: CASSLGGTRIQPLHF. The CDR3 DNA reads TGTGCCAGCAGTTTAGGAGGGACAAGAATTCAGCCCCTGCATTTT.

The rearrangement links TRBV6-2 or TRBV6-3 to TRBJ2-5; 7 bases align to TRBD2. The CDR3 loop spans 18 amino acids. The germline V gene encodes CDR1 MNHEY and CDR2 SVGEGT. The J segment lost 5 bases and the V segment lost 7 bases, leaving 22 bases of the junction unmatched. CDR3 DNA sequence: TGTGCCAGCATCAACGGAGGAGGGAGGGCCGGGTTTTTGGAGACCCAGTACTTC. The encoded protein is CASINGGGRAGFLETQYF.

This clonotype showed up just a few times. The chain uses TRBV20-1 and TRBJ2-7; no clear D. V lost 0 bases and J lost 0, with 18 bases in between. Germline V lookup: CDR1 DFQATT, CDR2 SNEGSKA (reference sequence). The CDR3 runs 17 residues. The CDR3 protein is CSARDFGSATHSYEQYF. CDR3 nucleotides: TGCAGTGCTAGAGATTTCGGATCTGCGACTCACTCCTACGAGCAGTACTTC.

The gene calls are TRBV4-2 and TRBJ2-1, with TRBD2 matching 11 bases. The CDR3 sequence is 15 residues long. The germline V gene encodes CDR1 LGHNA and CDR2 YNFKEQ. V gave up 2 bases and J gave up 15 bases; unmatched junction bases: 12. The CDR3 is CASSQLLIAGGLPFF. The DNA for the CDR3 is TGTGCCAGCAGCCAACTATTAATAGCGGGAGGGCTCCCGTTCTTC.

This sequence joins TRBV18 and TRBJ2-5; D is ambiguous. The CDR3 is 14 residues long. Germline V gene lookup returns CDR1 KGHSH and CDR2 LQKENI. Deletions cut 0 bases from V and 3 bases from J, with 8 bases between. Here the CDR3 reads CASSPPNLEETQYF. DNA of the CDR3: TGTGCCAGCTCACCACCGAACTTGGAAGAGACCCAGTACTTC.